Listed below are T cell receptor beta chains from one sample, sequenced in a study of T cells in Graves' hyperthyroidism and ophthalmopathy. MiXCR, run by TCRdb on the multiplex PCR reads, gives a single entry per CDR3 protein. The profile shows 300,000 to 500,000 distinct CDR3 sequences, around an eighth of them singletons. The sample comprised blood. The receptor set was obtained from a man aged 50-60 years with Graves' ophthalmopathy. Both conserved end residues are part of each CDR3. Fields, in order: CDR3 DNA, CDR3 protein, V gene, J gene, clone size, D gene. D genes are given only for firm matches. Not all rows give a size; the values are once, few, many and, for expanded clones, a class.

DNA: TGTGCCAGCAGCTTAACGCAACCAACAGGGGTGAGCTCCTACGAGCAGTACTTC; CDR3: CASSLTQPTGVSSYEQYF; V: TRBV11-2; J: TRBJ2-7; size: many; D: TRBD1
DNA: TGTGCCAGCAGTTTACGGGGCAGTCCGGACACTGAAGCTTTCTTT; CDR3: CASSLRGSPDTEAFF; V: TRBV12-3/TRBV12-4; J: TRBJ1-1; size: .; D: .
DNA: TGTGCCAGCAGCCAGAACCGTTTCCCAGAAAAACTGTTTTTT; CDR3: CASSQNRFPEKLFF; V: TRBV3-1; J: TRBJ1-4; size: many; D: .
DNA: TGTGCCAGCAGCTTGGGACCAAGGGACACTGAAGCTTTCTTT; CDR3: CASSLGPRDTEAFF; V: TRBV11-1; J: TRBJ1-1; size: many; D: .
DNA: TGTGCCAGCAGTCCCCCCTCAGGATACTCTGGAAACACCATATATTTT; CDR3: CASSPPSGYSGNTIYF; V: TRBV28; J: TRBJ1-3; size: many; D: .
DNA: TGTGCCAGCAGCTTAGCGGGAAGTGCCTACGAGCAGTACTTC; CDR3: CASSLAGSAYEQYF; V: TRBV11-3; J: TRBJ2-7; size: many; D: .
DNA: TGTGCCAGCTCACCAATTGCCATGGCTAGGCGTCTATCTGGGGCCAACGTCCTGACTTTC; CDR3: CASSPIAMARRLSGANVLTF; V: TRBV18; J: TRBJ2-6; size: .; D: .
DNA: TGTGCCAGCAGCTTAGAGTCGAGACAGGGCTCGGGCGAGCGGTACTTC; CDR3: CASSLESRQGSGERYF; V: TRBV13; J: TRBJ2-7; size: few; D: TRBD1
DNA: TGCAGTGCTAGAGTCGTGAGGGGAATCTATGGCTACACCTTC; CDR3: CSARVVRGIYGYTF; V: TRBV20-1; J: TRBJ1-2; size: many; D: .
DNA: TGTGCCAGCTCACCACCTTCTAGCGGGAGCGGTGAGCAGTACTTC; CDR3: CASSPPSSGSGEQYF; V: TRBV18; J: TRBJ2-7; size: many; D: TRBD2
DNA: TGTGCCAGCAGCCAATATGGCAATCAGCCCCAGCATTTT; CDR3: CASSQYGNQPQHF; V: TRBV14; J: TRBJ1-5; size: .; D: .
DNA: TGTGCCAGCAGTTCTCCTAGCGGGAGGAATGAGCAGTTCTTC; CDR3: CASSSPSGRNEQFF; V: TRBV28; J: TRBJ2-1; size: many; D: TRBD2
DNA: TGTGCCAGCAGACTAGCGGGAAAAGAGACCCAGTACTTC; CDR3: CASRLAGKETQYF; V: TRBV6-1; J: TRBJ2-5; size: few; D: TRBD2
DNA: TGCGCCAGCAGTCTAGCGATCAAAGATCAGCAGTACTTC; CDR3: CASSLAIKDQQYF; V: TRBV5-1; J: TRBJ2-7; size: many; D: .
DNA: TGCGCCAGCAGCGGTGGACTAGCGGGCCGCACAGATACGCAGTATTTT; CDR3: CASSGGLAGRTDTQYF; V: TRBV5-1; J: TRBJ2-3; size: many; D: TRBD2
DNA: TGCAGCGCCGTGGACAGGGTAGCAACTGAAGCTTTCTTT; CDR3: CSAVDRVATEAFF; V: TRBV29-1; J: TRBJ1-1; size: .; D: TRBD1